Listed below are T cell receptor beta chains from one sample, sequenced in a study of ipilimumab plus nivolumab after autologous stem cell transplantation. This table comes from immunoSEQ multiplex PCR, and its TCRdb copy is limited to in-frame clones, with some not included. The sample yields about 9,400 clones, roughly 73% seen once. The sequenced sample was PBMCs, obtained in a trial of ipilimumab plus nivolumab as post-transplant consolidation. These receptor sequences come from a female donor with multiple myeloma. Both conserved end residues are part of each CDR3. The D gene is left open where the match is weak. A clone size is listed for some rows: how often the clone was seen (once, few, many), or a class if it is expanded.

d_call j_call v_call clone_size cdr3_aa cdr3_nt
TRBD1 TRBJ2-1 TRBV7-9 . CASSLTTGDNEQFF TGTGCCAGCAGCTTAACTACAGGGGACAATGAGCAGTTCTTC
TRBD2 TRBJ2-7 TRBV4-3 . CASSQGLLAGGYEQYF TGCGCCAGCAGCCAAGGATTACTAGCGGGAGGGTACGAGCAGTACTTC
. TRBJ2-7 TRBV28 . CASSPLGDKAYEQYF TGTGCCAGCAGTCCACTAGGGGACAAGGCCTACGAGCAGTACTTC
. TRBJ2-7 TRBV5-1 once CASSLVTESYEQYF TGCGCCAGCAGCTTGGTTACAGAATCCTACGAGCAGTACTTC
. TRBJ2-7 TRBV19 medium-sized CASSIDGAYEQYF TGTGCCAGTAGTATAGACGGAGCCTACGAGCAGTACTTC
. TRBJ2-3 TRBV6-5 few CASSQSDHPDTQYF TGTGCCAGCAGCCAGTCAGATCACCCCGATACGCAGTATTTT
. TRBJ2-7 TRBV27 . CASSFPGLEQYF TGTGCCAGCAGTTTCCCCGGCCTCGAGCAGTACTTC
. TRBJ1-2 TRBV19 . CASRSIDELGYGYTF TGTGCCAGTAGATCGATCGACGAACTGGGCTATGGCTACACCTTC
TRBD1 TRBJ1-6 TRBV27 . CASSLRPPGQGGSPLHF TGTGCCAGCAGTTTACGACCCCCGGGACAGGGGGGGTCACCCCTCCACTTT
TRBD1 TRBJ2-6 TRBV4-1 . CASSQEDRGFSGANVLTF TGCGCCAGCAGCCAAGAGGACAGGGGTTTCTCTGGGGCCAACGTCCTGACTTTC
TRBD1 TRBJ1-1 TRBV9 . CASSVGTGANTEAFF TGTGCCAGCAGCGTCGGGACAGGGGCAAACACTGAAGCTTTCTTT
. TRBJ1-5 TRBV7-8 once CASSLTIQPQHF TGTGCCAGCAGCTTAACTATCCAGCCCCAGCATTTT
. TRBJ2-5 TRBV7-2 few CASSLVETQYF TGTGCCAGCAGCTTAGTCGAGACCCAGTACTTC
. TRBJ1-1 TRBV9 hyperexpanded CASSVDIFGTEAFF TGTGCCAGCAGCGTAGACATATTCGGCACTGAAGCTTTCTTT
. TRBJ2-6 TRBV28 . CASRDRDGFSGANVLTF TGTGCCAGCAGAGACCGGGACGGCTTCTCTGGGGCCAACGTCCTGACTTTC
TRBD2 TRBJ2-2 TRBV5-4 . CASSLRGGTGTGELFF TGTGCCAGCAGCTTGCGGGGGGGCACGGGCACCGGGGAGCTGTTTTTT
. TRBJ2-7 TRBV5-6 . CASKRWTGSPYEQYF TGTGCCAGCAAACGTTGGACGGGTTCCCCCTACGAGCAGTACTTC
. TRBJ2-7 TRBV6-5 few CASSYNVASYEQYF TGTGCCAGCAGTTACAACGTGGCCTCCTACGAGCAGTACTTC
. TRBJ2-7 TRBV5-4 . CASSLRAGPSYEQYF TGTGCCAGCAGCTTGCGGGCGGGACCCTCCTACGAGCAGTACTTC
. TRBJ1-2 TRBV19 . CASSISTETYGYTF TGTGCCAGTAGTATTTCAACAGAGACCTATGGCTACACCTTC
TRBD1 TRBJ1-1 TRBV27 few CASTRSGTEGFLNTEAFF TGTGCCAGCACCCGATCCGGGACAGAGGGCTTCCTGAACACTGAAGCTTTCTTT
. TRBJ1-5 TRBV27 medium-sized CASSFPRGPQHF TGTGCCAGCAGTTTCCCACGGGGGCCCCAGCATTTT
. TRBJ1-1 TRBV11-3 . CASSLGRDEAFF TGTGCCAGCAGCCTGGGACGGGATGAAGCTTTCTTT
TRBD1 TRBJ2-7 TRBV15 medium-sized CATSRDTIGGPHIYEQYF TGTGCCACCAGCAGAGATACGATAGGGGGCCCTCACATCTACGAGCAGTACTTC
. TRBJ2-7 TRBV19 . CASSLRRQGLYEQYF TGTGCCAGTAGTCTACGAAGACAGGGACTATACGAGCAGTACTTC
. TRBJ2-5 TRBV7-8 . CASSLAPGPEETQYF TGTGCCAGCAGCTTAGCACCGGGACCAGAAGAGACCCAGTACTTC